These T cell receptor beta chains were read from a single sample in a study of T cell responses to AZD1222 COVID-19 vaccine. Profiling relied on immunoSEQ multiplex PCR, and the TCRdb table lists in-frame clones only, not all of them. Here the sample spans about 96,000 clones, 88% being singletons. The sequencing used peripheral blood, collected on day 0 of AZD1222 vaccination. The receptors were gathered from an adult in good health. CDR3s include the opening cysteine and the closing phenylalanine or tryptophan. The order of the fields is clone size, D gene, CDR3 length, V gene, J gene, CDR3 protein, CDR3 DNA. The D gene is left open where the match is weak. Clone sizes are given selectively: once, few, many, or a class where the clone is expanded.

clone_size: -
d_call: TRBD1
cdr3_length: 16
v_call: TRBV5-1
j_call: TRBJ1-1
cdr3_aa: CASSNDPGTGQTEAFF
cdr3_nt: TGCGCCAGCAGCAACGACCCAGGGACAGGGCAAACTGAAGCTTTCTTT

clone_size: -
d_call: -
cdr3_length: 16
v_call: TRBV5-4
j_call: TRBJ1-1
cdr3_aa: CASSPMVGVGRTEAFF
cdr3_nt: TGTGCCAGCAGCCCCATGGTCGGGGTAGGACGAACTGAAGCTTTCTTT

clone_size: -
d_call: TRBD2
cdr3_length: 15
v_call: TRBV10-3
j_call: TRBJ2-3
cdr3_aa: CAISESGISTDTQYF
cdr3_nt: TGTGCCATCAGTGAGAGCGGGATCAGCACAGATACGCAGTATTTT

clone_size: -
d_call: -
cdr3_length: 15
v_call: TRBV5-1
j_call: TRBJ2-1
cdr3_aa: CASSPVPGAYNEQFF
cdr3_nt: TGCGCCAGCAGCCCGGTACCCGGGGCGTACAATGAGCAGTTCTTC

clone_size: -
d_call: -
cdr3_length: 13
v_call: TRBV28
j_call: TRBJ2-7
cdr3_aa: CASSPAPNYEQYF
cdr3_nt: TGTGCCAGCAGCCCCGCCCCGAACTACGAGCAGTACTTC

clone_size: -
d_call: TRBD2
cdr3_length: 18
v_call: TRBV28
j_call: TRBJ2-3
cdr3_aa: CASSLLLSSGLSTDTQYF
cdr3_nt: TGTGCCAGCAGTTTATTACTCTCTAGCGGGCTTAGCACAGATACGCAGTATTTT

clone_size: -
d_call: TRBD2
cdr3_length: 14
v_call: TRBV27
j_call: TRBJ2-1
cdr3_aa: CASAVSSGDNEQFF
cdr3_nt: TGTGCCAGCGCCGTGTCTAGCGGGGACAATGAGCAGTTCTTC

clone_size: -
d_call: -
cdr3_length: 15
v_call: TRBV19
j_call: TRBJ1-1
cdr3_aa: CASSPSPGANTEAFF
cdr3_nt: TGTGCCAGTAGTCCCTCCCCGGGCGCGAACACTGAAGCTTTCTTT

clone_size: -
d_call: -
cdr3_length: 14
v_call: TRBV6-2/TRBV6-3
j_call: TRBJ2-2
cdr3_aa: CASSYDGNTGELFF
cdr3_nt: TGTGCCAGCAGTTACGACGGGAACACCGGGGAGCTGTTTTTT

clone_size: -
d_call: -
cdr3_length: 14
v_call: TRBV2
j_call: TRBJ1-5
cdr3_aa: CASSERHQNQPQHF
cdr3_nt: TGTGCCAGCAGCGAAAGACATCAAAATCAGCCCCAGCATTTT

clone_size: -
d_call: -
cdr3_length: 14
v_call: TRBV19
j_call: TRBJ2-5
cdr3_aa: CASSIARGQETQYF
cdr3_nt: TGTGCCAGTAGTATAGCTAGGGGTCAAGAGACCCAGTACTTC

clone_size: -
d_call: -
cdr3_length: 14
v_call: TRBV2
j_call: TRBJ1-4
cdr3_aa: CASRALRVDEKLFF
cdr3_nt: TGTGCCAGCAGAGCCCTCAGGGTGGATGAAAAACTGTTTTTT

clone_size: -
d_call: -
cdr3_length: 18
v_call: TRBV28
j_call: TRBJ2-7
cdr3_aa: CASSLRGLGYRSSYEQYF
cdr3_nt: TGTGCCAGCAGTTTAAGGGGACTGGGTTATCGATCCTCCTACGAGCAGTACTTC

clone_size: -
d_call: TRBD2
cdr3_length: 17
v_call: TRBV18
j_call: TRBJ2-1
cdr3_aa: CASSPLASGSSYNEQFF
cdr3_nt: TGTGCCAGCTCACCTTTGGCTAGCGGGAGTTCCTACAATGAGCAGTTCTTC

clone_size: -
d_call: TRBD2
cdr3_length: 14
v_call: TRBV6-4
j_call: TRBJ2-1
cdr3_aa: CASSGIAGTREQFF
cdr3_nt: TGTGCCAGCAGTGGCATAGCGGGAACTCGTGAGCAGTTCTTC

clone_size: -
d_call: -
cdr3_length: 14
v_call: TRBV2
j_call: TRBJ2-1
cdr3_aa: CASRFSGTDNEQFF
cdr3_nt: TGTGCCAGCAGGTTTTCCGGGACTGACAATGAGCAGTTCTTC

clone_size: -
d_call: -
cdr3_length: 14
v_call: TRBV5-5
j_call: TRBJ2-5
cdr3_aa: CASSLRTAQETQYF
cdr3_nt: TGTGCCAGCAGCTTACGGACAGCTCAAGAGACCCAGTACTTC

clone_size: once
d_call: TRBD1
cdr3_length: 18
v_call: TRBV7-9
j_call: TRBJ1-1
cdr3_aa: CASRQINRGQGMNTEAFF
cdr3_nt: TGTGCCAGCAGACAAATAAACAGGGGGCAGGGGATGAACACTGAAGCTTTCTTT

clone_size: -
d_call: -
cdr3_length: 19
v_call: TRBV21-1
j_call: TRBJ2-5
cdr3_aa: CASSSRGRACPNTEETQYF
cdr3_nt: TGTGCCAGCAGCTCTCGGGGTAGGGCATGCCCCAATACTGAAGAGACCCAGTACTTC

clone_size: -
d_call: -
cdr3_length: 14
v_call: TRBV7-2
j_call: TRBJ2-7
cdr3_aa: CASSLLTAYYEQYF
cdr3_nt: TGTGCCAGCAGCTTATTGACAGCCTACTACGAGCAGTACTTC

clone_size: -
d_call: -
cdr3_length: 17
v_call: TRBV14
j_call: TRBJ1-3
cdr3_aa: CASSHDLRSSSGNTIYF
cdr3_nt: TGTGCCAGCAGCCATGATCTGCGCTCTAGCTCTGGAAACACCATATATTTT

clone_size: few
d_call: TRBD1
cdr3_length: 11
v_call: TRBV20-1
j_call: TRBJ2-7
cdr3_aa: CSAEQGDEQYF
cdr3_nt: TGCAGTGCAGAACAGGGGGACGAGCAGTACTTC

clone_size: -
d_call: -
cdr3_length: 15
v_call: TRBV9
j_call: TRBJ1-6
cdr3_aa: CASSALGLDNSPLHF
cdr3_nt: TGTGCCAGCAGCGCCCTCGGGTTGGATAATTCACCCCTCCACTTT

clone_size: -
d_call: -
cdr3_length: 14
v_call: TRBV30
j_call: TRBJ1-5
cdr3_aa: CAWSRGGGNQPQHF
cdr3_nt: TGTGCCTGGAGCAGAGGGGGTGGCAATCAGCCCCAGCATTTT

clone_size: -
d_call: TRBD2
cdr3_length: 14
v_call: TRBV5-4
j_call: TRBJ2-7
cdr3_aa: CASSPASGTYEQYF
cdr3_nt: TGTGCCAGCAGCCCTGCTAGCGGAACCTACGAGCAGTACTTC

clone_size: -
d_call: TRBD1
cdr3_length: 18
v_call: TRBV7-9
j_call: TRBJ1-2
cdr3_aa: CASTDHPNRGPRFYGYTF
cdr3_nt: TGTGCCAGCACCGACCATCCGAACAGGGGACCAAGGTTCTATGGCTACACCTTC

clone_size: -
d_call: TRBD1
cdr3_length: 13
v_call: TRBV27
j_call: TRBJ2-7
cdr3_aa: CASSGTGSYEQYF
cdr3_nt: TGTGCCAGCAGTGGGACAGGGTCCTACGAGCAGTACTTC

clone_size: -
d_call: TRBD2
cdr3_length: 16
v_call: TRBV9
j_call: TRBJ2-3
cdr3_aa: CASSVLSGGSTDTQYF
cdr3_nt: TGTGCCAGCAGCGTACTGTCGGGAGGTAGCACAGATACGCAGTATTTT

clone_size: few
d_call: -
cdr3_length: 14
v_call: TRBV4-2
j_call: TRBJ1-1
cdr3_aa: CASSQDPTDTEAFF
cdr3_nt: TGTGCCAGCAGCCAAGACCCCACGGACACTGAAGCTTTCTTT

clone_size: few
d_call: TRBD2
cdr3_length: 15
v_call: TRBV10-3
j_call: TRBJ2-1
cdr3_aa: CAISPLAGASNEQFF
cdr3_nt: TGTGCCATCAGTCCCCTAGCGGGAGCGAGCAATGAGCAGTTCTTC

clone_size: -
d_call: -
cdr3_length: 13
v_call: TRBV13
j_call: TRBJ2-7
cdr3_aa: CASSSRGYYEQYF
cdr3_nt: TGTGCCAGCAGCTCCCGCGGATACTACGAGCAGTACTTC

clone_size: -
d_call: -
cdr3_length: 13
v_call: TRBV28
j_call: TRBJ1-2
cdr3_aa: CASSPGLNYGYTF
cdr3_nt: TGTGCCAGTTCACCGGGACTTAACTATGGCTACACCTTC

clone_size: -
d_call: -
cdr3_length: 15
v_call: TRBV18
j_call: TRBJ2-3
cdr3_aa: CASSPQARTTDTQYF
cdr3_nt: TGTGCCAGCTCACCACAGGCCAGGACCACAGATACGCAGTATTTT

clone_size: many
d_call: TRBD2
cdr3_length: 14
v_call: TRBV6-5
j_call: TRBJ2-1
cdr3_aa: CASIAGGDYNEQFF
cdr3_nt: TGTGCCAGCATAGCGGGAGGGGACTACAATGAGCAGTTCTTC

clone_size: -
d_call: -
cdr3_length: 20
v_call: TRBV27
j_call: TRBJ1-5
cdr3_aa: CASLPCPLRGGGYSNQPQHF
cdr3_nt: TGTGCCAGCCTCCCCTGCCCGCTCAGGGGAGGGGGATATAGCAATCAGCCCCAGCATTTT

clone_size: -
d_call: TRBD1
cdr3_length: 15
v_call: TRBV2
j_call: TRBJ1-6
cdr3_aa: CASIQGTGAYSPLHF
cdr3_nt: TGTGCCAGCATTCAAGGGACAGGGGCCTATTCACCCCTCCACTTT

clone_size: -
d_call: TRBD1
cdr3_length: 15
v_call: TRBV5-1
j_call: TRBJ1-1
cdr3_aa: CASSSGGQTGTEAFF
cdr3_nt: TGCGCCAGCAGCTCAGGGGGACAAACGGGAACTGAAGCTTTCTTT

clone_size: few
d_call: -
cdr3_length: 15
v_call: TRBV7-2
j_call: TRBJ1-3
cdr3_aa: CASSLVGVSGNTIYF
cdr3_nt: TGTGCCAGCAGCTTAGTCGGAGTCTCTGGAAACACCATATATTTT

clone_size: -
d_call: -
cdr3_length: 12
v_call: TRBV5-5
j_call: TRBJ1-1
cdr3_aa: CASSLEVTEAFF
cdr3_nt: TGTGCCAGCAGCTTGGAAGTCACTGAAGCTTTCTTT

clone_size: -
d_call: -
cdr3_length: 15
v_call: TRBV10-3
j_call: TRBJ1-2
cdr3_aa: CAISASSETFYGYTF
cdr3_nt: TGTGCCATCAGTGCTAGCTCAGAGACCTTTTATGGCTACACCTTC

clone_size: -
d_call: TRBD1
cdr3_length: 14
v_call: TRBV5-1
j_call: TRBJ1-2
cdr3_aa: CASTTRDRGSGYTF
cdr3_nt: TGCGCCAGCACGACCCGGGACAGGGGAAGTGGCTACACCTTC

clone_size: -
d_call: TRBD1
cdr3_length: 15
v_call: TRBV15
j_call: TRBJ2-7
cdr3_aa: CATSRDRQGPGEQYF
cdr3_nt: TGTGCCACCAGCAGAGACCGACAGGGCCCCGGCGAGCAGTACTTC

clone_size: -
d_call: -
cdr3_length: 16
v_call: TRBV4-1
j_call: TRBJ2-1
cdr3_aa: CASSRVALPSYNEQFF
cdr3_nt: TGCGCCAGCAGCCGAGTAGCGCTTCCCTCCTACAATGAGCAGTTCTTC

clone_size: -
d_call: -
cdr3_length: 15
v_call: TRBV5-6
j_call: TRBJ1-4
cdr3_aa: CASSLGGVGNEKLFF
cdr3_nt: TGTGCCAGCAGCTTGGGCGGCGTGGGTAATGAAAAACTGTTTTTT

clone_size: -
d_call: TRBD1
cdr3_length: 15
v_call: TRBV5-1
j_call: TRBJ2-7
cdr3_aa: CASSSAGQGSYEQYF
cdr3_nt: TGCGCCAGCAGCTCAGCAGGACAGGGGTCCTACGAGCAGTACTTC

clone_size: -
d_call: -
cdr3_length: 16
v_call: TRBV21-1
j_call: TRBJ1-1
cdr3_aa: CASSKDVDREEIDAFF
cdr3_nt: TGTGCCAGCAGCAAAGACGTAGACAGGGAGGAAATTGACGCTTTCTTT

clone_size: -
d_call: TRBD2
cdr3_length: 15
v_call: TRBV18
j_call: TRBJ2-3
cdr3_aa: CASSSTSGSTDTQYF
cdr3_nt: TGTGCCAGCTCATCGACTAGCGGGAGCACAGATACGCAGTATTTT

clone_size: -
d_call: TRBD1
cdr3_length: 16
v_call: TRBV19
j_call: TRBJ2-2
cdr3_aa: CASSVGQGADTGELFF
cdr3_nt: TGTGCCAGTAGTGTGGGACAGGGGGCCGACACCGGGGAGCTGTTTTTT

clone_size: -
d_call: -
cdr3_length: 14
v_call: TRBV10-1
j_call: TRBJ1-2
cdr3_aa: CARTRATDYTFYTF
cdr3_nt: TGCGCCAGGACAAGGGCCACTGATTATACGTTCTACACCTTC

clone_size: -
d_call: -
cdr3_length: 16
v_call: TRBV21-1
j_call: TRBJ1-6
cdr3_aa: CASSSFGQGDNSPLHF
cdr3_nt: TGTGCCAGCAGCAGTTTTGGACAGGGGGACAATTCACCCCTCCACTTT

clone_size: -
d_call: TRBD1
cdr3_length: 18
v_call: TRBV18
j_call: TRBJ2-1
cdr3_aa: CASSPPVTPGQIGNEQFF
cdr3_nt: TGTGCCAGCTCACCACCTGTTACGCCGGGACAGATAGGCAATGAGCAGTTCTTC

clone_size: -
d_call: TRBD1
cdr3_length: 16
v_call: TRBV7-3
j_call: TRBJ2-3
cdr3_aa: CASSSRPTGVSDTQYF
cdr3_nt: TGTGCCAGCAGCTCCCGCCCGACAGGGGTGTCAGATACGCAGTATTTT

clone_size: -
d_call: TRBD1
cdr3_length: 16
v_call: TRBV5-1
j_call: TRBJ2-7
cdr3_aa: CASSSARTGDSYEQYF
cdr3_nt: TGCGCCAGCAGCTCAGCTAGGACAGGGGATTCCTACGAGCAGTACTTC